This is a list of T cell receptor beta chains from one sample in a study of CD8 T cells in Susac syndrome. TCRdb re-called the immunoSEQ multiplex PCR reads through MiXCR, storing one row per CDR3 protein. The profile covers a few hundred thousand distinct CDR3 sequences, with 85% to 95% appearing a single time and around 0.08% taken by the ten largest. The sample consisted of CD4+ T cells from PBMCs. These receptors were obtained from a human donor with multiple sclerosis. Each CDR3 is given with its conserved first and last residue. The D gene is left open where the match is weak. Size tells how often a clone was seen (once, few, many) or the class of an expanded clone, and some rows leave it out.

V,D,size,J,CDR3,DNA
TRBV11-2,NA,once,TRBJ2-7,CASSFARQGYEQYF,TGTGCCAGCAGCTTCGCAAGGCAGGGCTACGAGCAGTACTTC
TRBV12-3/TRBV12-4,TRBD1,NA,TRBJ1-1,CASSFRGQNTEAFF,TGTGCCAGCAGCTTCAGGGGGCAGAACACTGAAGCTTTCTTT
TRBV27,NA,once,TRBJ1-5,CASATDNSNQPQHF,TGTGCCAGCGCGACGGATAATAGCAATCAGCCCCAGCATTTT
TRBV29-1,NA,NA,TRBJ2-1,CSARPRENEQFF,TGCAGCGCCCGACCCCGGGAAAATGAGCAGTTCTTC
TRBV2,NA,NA,TRBJ1-5,CASREEEHSNQPQHF,TGTGCCAGCAGGGAGGAAGAACATAGCAATCAGCCCCAGCATTTT
TRBV9,TRBD1,NA,TRBJ2-5,CASSVEGAGETQYF,TGTGCCAGCAGCGTAGAGGGGGCTGGGGAGACCCAGTACTTC
TRBV5-1,NA,NA,TRBJ2-7,CASNGGTLAGEQYF,TGCGCCAGCAACGGCGGGACCCTTGCGGGGGAGCAGTACTTC
TRBV3-1,TRBD2,once,TRBJ2-3,CASSLGGVDTQYF,TGTGCCAGCAGCCTGGGAGGGGTGGATACGCAGTATTTT
TRBV3-1,NA,NA,TRBJ2-5,CASSQGSGGPQETQYF,TGTGCCAGCAGCCAAGGTTCGGGGGGCCCCCAAGAGACCCAGTACTTC
TRBV10-1,NA,NA,TRBJ2-1,CASSESGVAGEQFF,TGCGCCAGCAGTGAGTCTGGGGTTGCGGGTGAGCAGTTCTTC
TRBV27,NA,NA,TRBJ2-5,CASRPLAQETQYF,TGTGCCAGCAGACCACTAGCCCAAGAGACCCAGTACTTC
TRBV7-2,TRBD2,NA,TRBJ2-5,CASSPLAGGPETQYF,TGTGCCAGCAGCCCACTAGCGGGGGGGCCAGAGACCCAGTACTTC
TRBV12-3/TRBV12-4,TRBD2,NA,TRBJ2-5,CASSLTSGSLEETQYF,TGTGCCAGCAGTTTGACTAGCGGGTCCTTGGAAGAGACCCAGTACTTC
TRBV9,TRBD1,NA,TRBJ2-5,CASSVGQGVEETQYF,TGTGCCAGCAGCGTAGGTCAGGGGGTTGAGGAGACCCAGTACTTC
TRBV29-1,NA,NA,TRBJ1-5,CSALEGPRGQPQHF,TGCAGCGCCCTGGAGGGACCCCGGGGGCAGCCCCAGCATTTT
TRBV20-1,NA,few,TRBJ2-5,CSARGAETQYF,TGCAGTGCTAGGGGCGCGGAGACCCAGTACTTC
TRBV28,NA,few,TRBJ1-1,CASSSGQNTEAFF,TGTGCCAGCAGCTCTGGACAGAACACTGAAGCTTTCTTT
TRBV19,TRBD2,NA,TRBJ2-3,CASRTLAGDADTQYF,TGTGCCAGTAGAACACTAGCGGGGGACGCAGATACGCAGTATTTT
TRBV30,TRBD1,NA,TRBJ1-1,CAWSVSGQGTEAFF,TGTGCCTGGAGTGTAAGTGGACAGGGTACTGAAGCTTTCTTT
TRBV20-1,TRBD1,NA,TRBJ1-5,CSANRGPGQPQHF,TGCAGTGCTAACAGGGGGCCTGGGCAGCCCCAGCATTTT
TRBV20-1,NA,NA,TRBJ1-5,CSARDESNQPQHF,TGCAGTGCTAGAGACGAGAGCAATCAGCCCCAGCATTTT
TRBV19,NA,NA,TRBJ2-1,CASSIQGNNEQFF,TGTGCCAGTAGTATCCAGGGGAACAATGAGCAGTTCTTC
TRBV30,NA,few,TRBJ1-2,CAWSVTGYGYTF,TGTGCCTGGAGTGTGACCGGCTATGGCTACACCTTC
TRBV30,NA,NA,TRBJ2-1,CAWILFEGEQFF,TGTGCCTGGATTCTGTTCGAGGGTGAGCAGTTCTTC
TRBV27,TRBD2,NA,TRBJ2-5,CASSPGTSGARSETQYF,TGTGCCAGCAGTCCCGGGACTAGCGGGGCACGGTCGGAGACCCAGTACTTC
TRBV30,NA,few,TRBJ1-1,CAWSVREGAAFF,TGTGCCTGGAGTGTACGGGAAGGAGCGGCTTTCTTT
TRBV13,NA,NA,TRBJ2-2,CASSLGPRVGYTGELFF,TGTGCCAGCAGCTTAGGCCCCAGAGTCGGGTACACCGGGGAGCTGTTTTTT
TRBV3-1,NA,NA,TRBJ2-7,CASSQVSGSEQYF,TGTGCCAGCAGCCAAGTTTCCGGGAGCGAGCAGTACTTC